This TCR beta chain was sequenced for a study of spatial heterogeneity in lung cancer. Across the whole study: Each unique TCR and UMI combination was seen more than ten times on average in raw reads.

The V end was cut by 5 bases, the J end by 0 bases, with 22 bases between. The germline gives CDR1 SGHAT, CDR2 FQDESV (reference sequence). The CDR3 is made up of 18 amino acids. This clonotype was detected only a few times. Its antigen is undetermined. Time point given: sample taken at primary tumor resection. No cell sorting; template was whole RNA from tumor, lung tissue or PBMC. TCRdb reprocessed the 5' RACE reads via MiXCR and lists one record per CDR3 protein. Of around 89,000 distinct CDR3 sequences listed, around 12% are singletons. Study-level results: There were more appearances of ubiquitous expanded tumor TCRs in blood at resection than at follow-up.

The sample in question was PBMCs, obtained at surgery. J is TRBJ1-1 and V is TRBV11-1; a weak D match, TRBD1 (5 bases). This clonotype was obtained from a male donor with early-stage non-small cell lung cancer. The DNA for the CDR3 is TGTGCCAGCAGCGAGGGGTCGTGGAGGGCCCTCCTGAACACTGAAGCTTTCTTT. This encodes CASSEGSWRALLNTEAFF.